This T cell receptor beta chain was identified in a study of beta chain features in type 1 diabetes. Sequenced material consisted of expressed TCRB transcripts (all of the isolated RNA was reverse transcribed). Sequencing was performed with immunoSEQ multiplex PCR; in TCRdb, only in-frame clones are kept and a portion is missing. This sample has 150,000 to 160,000 clones; over 8.5% occur once, and the top ten carry roughly 1.9%. This TCR was sampled from a man between 18 and 35 years old in good health. The sequenced sample was central memory CD4+ T cells from blood.

The CDR3: CASSQVGARANIQYF. The DNA of the CDR3 is TGCGCCAGCAGCCAAGTCGGCGCTAGGGCAAACATTCAGTACTTC. This chain connects TRBV4-3 to TRBJ2-4; the D is unclear. There are 15 residues in the CDR3. CDR1 and CDR2 from the germline V gene are LGHNA and YSLEER. Trimming pared 1 base from V and 6 bases from J, leaving 13 bases between.